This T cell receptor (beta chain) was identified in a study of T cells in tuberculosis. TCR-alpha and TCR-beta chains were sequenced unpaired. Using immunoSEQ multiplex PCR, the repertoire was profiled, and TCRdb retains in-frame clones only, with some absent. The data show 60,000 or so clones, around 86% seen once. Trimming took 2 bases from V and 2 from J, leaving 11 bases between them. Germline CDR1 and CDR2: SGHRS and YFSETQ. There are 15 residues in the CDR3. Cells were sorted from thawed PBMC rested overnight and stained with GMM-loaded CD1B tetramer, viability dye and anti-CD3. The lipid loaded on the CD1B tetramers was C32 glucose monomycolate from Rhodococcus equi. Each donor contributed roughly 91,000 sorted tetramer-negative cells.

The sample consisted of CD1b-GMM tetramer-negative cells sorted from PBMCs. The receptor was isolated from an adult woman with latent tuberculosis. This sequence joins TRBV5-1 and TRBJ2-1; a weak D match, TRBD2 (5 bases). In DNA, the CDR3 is TGCGCCAGCAGCTTCCGGGGAGAACCCTACAATGAGCAGTTCTTC. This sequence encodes CASSFRGEPYNEQFF. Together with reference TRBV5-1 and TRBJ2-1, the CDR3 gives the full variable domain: KAGVTQTPRYLIKTRGQQVTLSCSPISGHRSVSWYQQTPGQGLQFLFEYFSETQRNKGNFPGRFSGRQFSNSRSEMNVSTLELGDSALYLCASSFRGEPYNEQFFGPGTRLTVL.